A single sample is the source of the 2 T cell receptor beta chains below, sequenced in a study of blood T cell repertoires in COVID-19. Measured with immunoSEQ multiplex PCR; TCRdb has only the in-frame clones, and not every one. The sample includes over 200,000 clones, roughly 82% of them seen just once. The sequenced sample was peripheral blood. The origin of the receptors is a woman aged 40 to 55 with acute or convalescent COVID-19.

The chain recombines TRBV5-1 with TRBJ1-1; maybe TRBD1 (5 bases). Per the germline V gene, CDR1 is SGHRS and CDR2 is YFSETQ. V was trimmed by 0 bases and J by 1 base, leaving 7 bases between them. This CDR3 has 14 amino acids. The CDR3 is CASSLEGQNTEAFF. As DNA, the CDR3 is TGCGCCAGCAGCTTGGAGGGGCAGAACACTGAAGCTTTCTTT. Full variable domain (rest looked up from reference TRBV5-1 and TRBJ1-1): KAGVTQTPRYLIKTRGQQVTLSCSPISGHRSVSWYQQTPGQGLQFLFEYFSETQRNKGNFPGRFSGRQFSNSRSEMNVSTLELGDSALYLCASSLEGQNTEAFFGQGTRLTVV.

The chain is built from TRBV6-8 and TRBJ2-7; 12 bases agree with TRBD2. The V segment lost 4 bases and the J segment 3 bases; nucleotides outside the gene matches: 10. Germline V CDR1 and CDR2: MNHGY, SAAAGT. The CDR3 runs to 17 residues. CDR3 in amino acids: CASSSRLAGALIYEQYF. CDR3 nucleotide sequence: TGTGCCAGCAGTTCCCGACTAGCGGGGGCCCTAATCTACGAGCAGTACTTC.